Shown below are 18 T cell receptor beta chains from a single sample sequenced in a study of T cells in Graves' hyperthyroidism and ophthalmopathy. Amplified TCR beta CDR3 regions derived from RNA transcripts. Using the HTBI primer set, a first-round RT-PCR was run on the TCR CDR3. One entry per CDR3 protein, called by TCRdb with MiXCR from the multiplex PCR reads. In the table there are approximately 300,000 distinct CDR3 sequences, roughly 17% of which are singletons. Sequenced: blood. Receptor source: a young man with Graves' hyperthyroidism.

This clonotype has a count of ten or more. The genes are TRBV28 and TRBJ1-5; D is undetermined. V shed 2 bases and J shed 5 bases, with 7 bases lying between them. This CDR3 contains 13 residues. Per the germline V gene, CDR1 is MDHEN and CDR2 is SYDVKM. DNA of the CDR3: TGTGCCAGCAGTTTAGCCCTAGATCAGCCCCAGCATTTT. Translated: CASSLALDQPQHF.

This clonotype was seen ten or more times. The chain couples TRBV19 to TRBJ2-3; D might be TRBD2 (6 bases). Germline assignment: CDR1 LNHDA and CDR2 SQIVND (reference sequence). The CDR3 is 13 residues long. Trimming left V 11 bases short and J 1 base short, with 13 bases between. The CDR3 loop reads CASKREGTDTQYF. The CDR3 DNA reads TGTGCCTCAAAGAGGGAGGGCACAGATACGCAGTATTTT.

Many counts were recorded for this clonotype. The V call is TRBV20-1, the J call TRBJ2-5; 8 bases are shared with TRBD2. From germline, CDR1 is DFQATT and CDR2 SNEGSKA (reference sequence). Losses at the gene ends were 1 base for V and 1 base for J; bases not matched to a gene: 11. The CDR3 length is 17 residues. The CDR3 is CSARGLTSGGLQETQYF. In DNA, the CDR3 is TGCAGTGCTAGAGGACTAACTAGCGGAGGCCTCCAAGAGACCCAGTACTTC.

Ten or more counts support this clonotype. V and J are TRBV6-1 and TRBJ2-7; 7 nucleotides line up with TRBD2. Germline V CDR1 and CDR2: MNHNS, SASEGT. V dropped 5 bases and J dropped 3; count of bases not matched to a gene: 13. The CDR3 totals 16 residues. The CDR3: CASSFPSEGGLYEQYF. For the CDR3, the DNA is TGTGCCAGCAGTTTCCCGTCGGAGGGAGGGCTCTACGAGCAGTACTTC.

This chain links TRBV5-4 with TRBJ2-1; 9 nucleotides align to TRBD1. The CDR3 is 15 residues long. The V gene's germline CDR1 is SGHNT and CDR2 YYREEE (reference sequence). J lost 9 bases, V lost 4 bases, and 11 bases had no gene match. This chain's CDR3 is CASSRTGAGYGEQFF. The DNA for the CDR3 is TGTGCCAGCAGCCGGACAGGGGCAGGCTATGGTGAGCAGTTCTTC.

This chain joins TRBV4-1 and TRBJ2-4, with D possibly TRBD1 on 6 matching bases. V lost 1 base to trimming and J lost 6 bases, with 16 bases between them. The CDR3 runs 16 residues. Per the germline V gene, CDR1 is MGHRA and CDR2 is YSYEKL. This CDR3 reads CASSQVPAKDRNIQYF. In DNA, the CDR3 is TGCGCCAGCAGCCAAGTTCCTGCTAAGGACAGAAACATTCAGTACTTC.

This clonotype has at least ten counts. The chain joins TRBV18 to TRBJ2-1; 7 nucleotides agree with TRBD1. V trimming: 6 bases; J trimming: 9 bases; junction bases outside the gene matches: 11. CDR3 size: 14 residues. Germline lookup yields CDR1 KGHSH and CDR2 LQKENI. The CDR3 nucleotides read TGTGCCAGCTCGACCCAGGGGGAGACGGGTGAGCAGTTCTTC. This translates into CASSTQGETGEQFF.

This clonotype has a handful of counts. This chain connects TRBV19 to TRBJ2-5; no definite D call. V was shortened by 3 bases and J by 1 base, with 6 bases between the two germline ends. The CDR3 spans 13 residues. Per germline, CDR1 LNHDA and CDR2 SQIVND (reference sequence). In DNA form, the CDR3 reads TGTGCCAGTAGTATTCTCCCCCAAGAGACCCAGTACTTC. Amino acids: CASSILPQETQYF. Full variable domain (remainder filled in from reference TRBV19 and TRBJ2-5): DGGITQSPKYLFRKEGQNVTLSCEQNLNHDAMYWYRQDPGQGLRLIYYSQIVNDFQKGDIAEGYSVSREKKESFPLTVTSAQKNPTAFYLCASSILPQETQYFGPGTRLLVL.

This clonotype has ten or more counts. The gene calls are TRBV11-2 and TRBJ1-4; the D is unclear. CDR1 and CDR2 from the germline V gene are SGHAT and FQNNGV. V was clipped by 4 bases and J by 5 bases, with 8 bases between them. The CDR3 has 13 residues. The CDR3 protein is CASSYNPNEKLFF. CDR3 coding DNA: TGTGCCAGCAGCTATAACCCCAATGAAAAACTGTTTTTT.

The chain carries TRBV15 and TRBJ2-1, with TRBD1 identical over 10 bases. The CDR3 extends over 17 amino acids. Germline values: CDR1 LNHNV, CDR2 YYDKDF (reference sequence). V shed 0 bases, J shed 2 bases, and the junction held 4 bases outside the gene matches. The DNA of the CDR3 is TGTGCCACCAGCAGAGAAGGGACAGGGGATCCCTACAATGAGCAGTTCTTC. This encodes CATSREGTGDPYNEQFF.

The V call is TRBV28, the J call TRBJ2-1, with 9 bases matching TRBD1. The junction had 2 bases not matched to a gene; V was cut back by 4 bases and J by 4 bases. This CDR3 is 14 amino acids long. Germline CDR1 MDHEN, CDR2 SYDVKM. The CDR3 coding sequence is TGTGCCAGCAGTTGGGGACAGGGTTACAATGAGCAGTTCTTC. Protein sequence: CASSWGQGYNEQFF. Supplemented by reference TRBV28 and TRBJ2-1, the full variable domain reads DVKVTQSSRYLVKRTGEKVFLECVQDMDHENMFWYRQDPGLGLRLIYFSYDVKMKEKGDIPEGYSVSREKKERFSLILESASTNQTSMYLCASSWGQGYNEQFFGPGTRLTVL.

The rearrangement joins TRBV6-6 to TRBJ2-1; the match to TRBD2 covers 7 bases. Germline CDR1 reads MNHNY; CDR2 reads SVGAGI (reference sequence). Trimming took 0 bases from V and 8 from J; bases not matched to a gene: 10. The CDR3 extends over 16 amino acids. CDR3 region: CASSYSRAGERHEQFF. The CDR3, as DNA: TGTGCCAGCAGTTACTCGCGCGCGGGAGAGCGACATGAGCAGTTCTTC.

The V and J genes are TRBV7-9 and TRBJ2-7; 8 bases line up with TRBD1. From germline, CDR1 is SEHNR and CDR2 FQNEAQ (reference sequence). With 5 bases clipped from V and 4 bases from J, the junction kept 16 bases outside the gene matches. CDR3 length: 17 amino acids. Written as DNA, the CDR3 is TGTGCCAGCAGCCCGATGGGGATCCACAGGGGGTTATACGAGCAGTACTTC. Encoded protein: CASSPMGIHRGLYEQYF.

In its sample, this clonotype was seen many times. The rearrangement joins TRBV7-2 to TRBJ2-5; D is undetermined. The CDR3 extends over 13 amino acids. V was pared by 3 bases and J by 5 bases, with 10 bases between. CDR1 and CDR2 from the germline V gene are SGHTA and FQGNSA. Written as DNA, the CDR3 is TGTGCCAGCAGCTTGCGCTGGCCGGAGACCCAGTACTTC. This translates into CASSLRWPETQYF.

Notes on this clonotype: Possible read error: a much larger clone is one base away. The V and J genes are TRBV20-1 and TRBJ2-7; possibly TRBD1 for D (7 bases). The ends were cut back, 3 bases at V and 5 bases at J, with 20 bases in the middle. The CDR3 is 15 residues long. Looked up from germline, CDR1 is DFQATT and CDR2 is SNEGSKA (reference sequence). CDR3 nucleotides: TGCAGTGCTAGGGGACTCAGACAGGGTATCAACGAGCAGTACTTC. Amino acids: CSARGLRQGINEQYF.

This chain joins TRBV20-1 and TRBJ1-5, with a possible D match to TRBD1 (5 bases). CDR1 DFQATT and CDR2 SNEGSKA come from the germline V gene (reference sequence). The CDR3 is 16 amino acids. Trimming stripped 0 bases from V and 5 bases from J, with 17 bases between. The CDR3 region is CSARDWTGDRYQPQHF. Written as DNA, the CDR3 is TGCAGTGCTAGAGATTGGACGGGGGATCGATATCAGCCCCAGCATTTT.

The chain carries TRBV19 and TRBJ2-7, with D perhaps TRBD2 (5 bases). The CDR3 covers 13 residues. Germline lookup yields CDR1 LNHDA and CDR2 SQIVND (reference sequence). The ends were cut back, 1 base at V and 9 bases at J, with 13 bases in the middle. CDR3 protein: CASSIARSSVQYF. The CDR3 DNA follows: TGTGCCAGTAGTATAGCCCGAAGTAGCGTGCAGTACTTC.

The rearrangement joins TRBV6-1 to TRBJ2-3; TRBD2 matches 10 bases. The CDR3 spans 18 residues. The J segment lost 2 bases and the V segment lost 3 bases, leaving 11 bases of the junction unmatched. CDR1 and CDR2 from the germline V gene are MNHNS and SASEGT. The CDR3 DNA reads TGTGCCAGCAGTGATGGAGCGGGAGGGGGATACCCCACAGATACGCAGTATTTT. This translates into CASSDGAGGGYPTDTQYF.